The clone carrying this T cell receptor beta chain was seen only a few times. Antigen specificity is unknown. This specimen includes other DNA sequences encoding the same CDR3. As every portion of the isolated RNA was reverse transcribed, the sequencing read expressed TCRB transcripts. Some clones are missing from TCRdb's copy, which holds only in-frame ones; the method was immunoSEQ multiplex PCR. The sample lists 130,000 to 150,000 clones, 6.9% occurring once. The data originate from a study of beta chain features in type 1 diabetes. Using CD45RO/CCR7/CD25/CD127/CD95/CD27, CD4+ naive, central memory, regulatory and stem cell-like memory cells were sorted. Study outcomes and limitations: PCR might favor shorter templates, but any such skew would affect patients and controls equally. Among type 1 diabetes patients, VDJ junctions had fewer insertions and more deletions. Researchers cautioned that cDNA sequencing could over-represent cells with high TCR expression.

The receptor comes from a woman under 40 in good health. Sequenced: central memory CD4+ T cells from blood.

The CDR3, as DNA: TGTGCCAGCAGCTCCACGGTGAACACTGAAGCTTTCTTT. It encodes CASSSTVNTEAFF. V and J are TRBV7-3 and TRBJ1-1; D remains ambiguous. Germline values: CDR1 SGHTA, CDR2 FQGTGA. This CDR3 has 13 residues. V lost 4 bases and J 0 bases, leaving 6 bases between the germline ends.